A single sample gave rise to the 27 T cell receptor beta chains below, sequenced in a study of blood T cell repertoires in COVID-19. Produced via immunoSEQ multiplex PCR; TCRdb's table is partial and in-frame only. The table shows some 240,000 clones, with approximately 85% occurring only once. The sequenced sample was peripheral blood. Receptors were obtained from a woman aged 70-85 years with COVID-19, enrolled during active disease.

CDR3 sequence (DNA): TGCGCCAGCAGCTTCGGTGACTTGTCGCGCTATGGCTACACCTTC. Protein sequence: CASSFGDLSRYGYTF. The chain couples TRBV5-1 to TRBJ1-2; no firm D call. The CDR3 sequence is 15 residues long. V dropped 2 bases and J dropped 4 bases, with 15 bases sitting between them. Looked up from germline, CDR1 is SGHRS and CDR2 is YFSETQ.

This clone was seen a few times. V usage is TRBV5-8 and J usage is TRBJ1-1; D uncertain. Trimming removed 4 bases at V and 7 bases at J, with 20 bases between. Germline CDR1 reads SGHTS; CDR2 reads YDEGEE. This CDR3 has 15 amino acids. The CDR3 loop reads CASSPLILIAVEAFF. The DNA of the CDR3 is TGTGCCAGCAGCCCGCTTATATTGATAGCCGTTGAAGCTTTCTTT.

This clone was recorded once. V is TRBV2 and J is TRBJ2-7, with a possible D match to TRBD1 (6 bases). The V end lost 3 bases, the J end lost 4 bases, and 16 bases lay between the germline ends. CDR3 size: 15 residues. The germline CDR1 and CDR2 sequences are SNHLY and FYNNEI. CDR3 in DNA: TGTGCCAGCAGTGAGGGCAGGGGAAATAGGTACGAGCAGTACTTC. Translated, it gives CASSEGRGNRYEQYF. Based on the CDR3 plus reference TRBV2 and TRBJ2-7, the full variable domain is EPEVTQTPSHQVTQMGQEVILRCVPISNHLYFYWYRQILGQKVEFLVSFYNNEISEKSEIFDDQFSVERPDGSNFTLKIRSTKLEDSAMYFCASSEGRGNRYEQYFGPGTRLTVT.

The table lists this clone with a count of one. The chain uses TRBV27 and TRBJ1-3; 8 bases agree with TRBD1. The V gene's germline CDR1 is MNHEY and CDR2 SMNVEV (reference sequence). CDR3 size: 14 residues. V lost 6 bases and J lost 0; bases outside the gene matches: 1. DNA for the CDR3: TGTGCCAGCAGACAGGGGGGCTCTGGAAACACCATATATTTT. It encodes CASRQGGSGNTIYF.

This clone was detected only once. DNA of the CDR3: TGTGCCAGCAGCTTAGCCGCAGGGCTGCACTATGGCTACACCTTC. Protein: CASSLAAGLHYGYTF. The V gene is TRBV7-2, the J gene TRBJ1-2, with D perhaps matching TRBD1 (5 bases). The germline gives CDR1 SGHTA, CDR2 FQGNSA. Trimming took off 0 bases at V and 3 bases at J, with 11 bases between the two ends. The CDR3 spans 15 residues.

This chain uses TRBV30 with TRBJ2-5, with D maybe TRBD2 (5 bases). This CDR3 region has 13 residues. V shed 8 bases and J shed 5 bases, with 18 bases lying between them. Germline CDR1 GTSNPN, CDR2 SVGIG (reference sequence). The CDR3 here is CAHNPGNWETQYF. In DNA, the CDR3 is TGTGCCCACAACCCGGGAAACTGGGAGACCCAGTACTTC.

This chain connects TRBV11-2 to TRBJ2-7, with 8 bases matching TRBD2. CDR1 is SGHAT, CDR2 FQNNGV, per germline. Germline trimming cut 0 bases from V and 0 bases from J; bases unmatched to any gene: 7. The CDR3 has 17 residues. CDR3 loop: CASSLDQSSGSSYEQYF. As DNA, the CDR3 is TGTGCCAGCAGCTTAGATCAGTCAAGCGGGAGCTCCTACGAGCAGTACTTC.

The J gene is TRBJ2-1, the V gene TRBV18; TRBD1 is a possible D gene (5 bases). There are 15 residues in the CDR3. The V and J ends lost 2 bases and 6 bases respectively, with 14 bases between them. Germline CDR1 and CDR2: KGHSH and LQKENI. The CDR3 DNA reads TGTGCCAGCTCACCAATCTCACAGGTCACCAATGAGCAGTTCTTC. Amino acid sequence: CASSPISQVTNEQFF.

The rearrangement joins TRBV28 to TRBJ1-2; D is unresolved. The germline V and J ends were trimmed by 6 bases and 8 bases, with 16 bases remaining between them. This CDR3 is 13 amino acids long. In germline, CDR1 is MDHEN, CDR2 SYDVKM. DNA of the CDR3: TGTGCCAGCAGCATCGAAGCGGGATACGGCTACACCTTC. It codes for CASSIEAGYGYTF.

This clone is medium-sized. This chain links TRBV6-2 or TRBV6-3 with TRBJ1-5; D is unclear. Germline loops: CDR1 MNHEY, CDR2 SVGEGT. The CDR3 spans 13 residues. With 2 bases removed from V and 9 bases from J, the gap between germline ends came to 11 bases. The CDR3 region is CASSYEFFAPQHF. The CDR3 nucleotides are TGTGCCAGCAGTTACGAGTTTTTCGCGCCCCAGCATTTT.

This rearrangement joins TRBV6-6 to TRBJ2-1; the D gene is possibly TRBD1 (6 bases). CDR1 is MNHNY and CDR2 is SVGAGI in the germline V gene (reference sequence). This CDR3 spans 16 amino acids. V was pared by 0 bases and J by 5 bases, with 14 bases between. For the CDR3, the DNA is TGTGCCAGCAGTTACTCGAGCAGGGGAAGCAACAATGAGCAGTTCTTC. Residues: CASSYSSRGSNNEQFF.

J is TRBJ2-4 and V is TRBV28, with TRBD2 as a possible D gene (6 bases). Germline V gives CDR1 MDHEN, CDR2 SYDVKM. There are 14 residues in the CDR3. V was shortened by 2 bases and J by 1 base, with 6 bases between the two germline ends. In DNA form, the CDR3 reads TGTGCCAGCAGTTTAGGGGGGGCCAAAAACATTCAGTACTTC. This sequence encodes CASSLGGAKNIQYF.

The chain uses TRBV27 and TRBJ2-7; 9 nucleotides line up with TRBD1. The CDR3 totals 16 residues. Trimming at V came to 2 bases and at J to 0 bases, leaving 5 bases not matched to a gene. Germline CDR1 reads MNHEY; CDR2 reads SMNVEV (reference sequence). CDR3 in amino acids: CASSLPRDRVSYEQYF. As DNA, the CDR3 is TGTGCCAGCAGTTTACCCCGGGACAGGGTCTCCTACGAGCAGTACTTC.

The chain couples TRBV5-4 to TRBJ1-5, with unresolved D. Germline lookup yields CDR1 SGHNT and CDR2 YYREEE (reference sequence). Trimming removed 0 bases at V and 2 bases at J, with 9 bases between. The CDR3 totals 15 residues. The CDR3 DNA reads as TGTGCCAGCAGCTTGGACGGGGAGGGCAATCAGCCCCAGCATTTT. It codes for CASSLDGEGNQPQHF.

V usage is TRBV6-1 and J usage is TRBJ1-5, with 12 nucleotides matching TRBD1. Germline V lookup: CDR1 MNHNS, CDR2 SASEGT. CDR3 size: 15 residues. J lost 11 bases, V lost 2 bases, and 7 bases had no gene match. In DNA form, the CDR3 reads TGTGCCAGCAGTGAAATTGGGACAGGGGGCAAGGCCCAGCATTTT. It specifies CASSEIGTGGKAQHF.

The chain couples TRBV3-1 (or the pseudogene TRBV3-2) to TRBJ2-5, with D possibly being TRBD2 (6 bases). Germline CDR1 and CDR2: LGHDT and YNNKEL (reference sequence). Trimming shortened V by 2 bases and J by 4 bases, and 14 bases separated the two germline ends. The CDR3 length is 15 residues. The CDR3 protein is CASSQRSGGAETQYF. The CDR3 bases are TGTGCCAGCAGCCAAAGATCAGGCGGGGCAGAGACCCAGTACTTC.

The V gene is TRBV28, the J gene TRBJ2-7; 11 nucleotides match TRBD1. CDR1 is MDHEN and CDR2 is SYDVKM in the germline V gene. J gave up 2 bases and V 5 bases, and 5 bases lay outside the gene matches. CDR3 length equals 15 residues. The CDR3: CASSPSGQGAYEQYF. CDR3 coding DNA: TGTGCCAGCAGTCCCTCGGGACAGGGGGCCTACGAGCAGTACTTC.

The J gene is TRBJ2-3, the V gene TRBV20-1; maybe TRBD2 (7 bases). Trimming shortened V by 3 bases and J by 2 bases, and 15 bases separated the two germline ends. CDR1 is DFQATT and CDR2 is SNEGSKA in the germline V gene (reference sequence). This CDR3 contains 15 residues. The CDR3 region has the DNA TGCAGTGCTAGTAGTGGGAGGGGGGACACAGATACGCAGTATTTT. Amino acids: CSASSGRGDTDTQYF.

J is TRBJ1-2 and V is TRBV2; weak D call: TRBD1 (5 bases). Germline V lookup: CDR1 SNHLY, CDR2 FYNNEI. The CDR3 consists of 14 residues. V was shortened by 6 bases and J by 3 bases, with 14 bases between the two germline ends. The CDR3 loop is CASRPGISHYGYTF. The CDR3 DNA sequence: TGTGCCAGCAGACCAGGGATCTCCCACTATGGCTACACCTTC.

This clone appeared a few times. This chain joins TRBV3-1 (or the pseudogene TRBV3-2) and TRBJ1-2; D unresolved. In germline, CDR1 is LGHDT, CDR2 YNNKEL (reference sequence). Trimming removed 9 bases from V and 4 bases from J, with 15 bases in between. The CDR3 has 13 residues. DNA of the CDR3: TGTGCCAGACCTAACCCCGCTGGCTATGGCTACACCTTC. Translating gives CARPNPAGYGYTF.

The chain couples TRBV19 to TRBJ1-5, with D possibly being TRBD1 (5 bases). The CDR3 loop spans 13 amino acids. The germline CDR1 and CDR2 sequences are LNHDA and SQIVND (reference sequence). Trimming cost V 3 bases and J 7 bases, with 10 bases left between them. The CDR3 spells CASSIQGGQPQHF. In DNA, the CDR3 is TGTGCCAGTAGTATTCAGGGTGGCCAGCCCCAGCATTTT.

The chain uses TRBV7-3 and TRBJ2-1, with a weak D call TRBD2 (5 bases). The germline CDR1 and CDR2 sequences are SGHTA and FQGTGA. Trimming pared 3 bases from V and 7 bases from J, leaving 16 bases between. CDR3 length: 15 amino acids. CDR3 protein: CASSFEGSRSNEQFF. In nucleotides, the CDR3 is TGTGCCAGCAGCTTCGAGGGAAGTCGGTCGAATGAGCAGTTCTTC.

The V call is TRBV28, the J call TRBJ1-5; D remains ambiguous. Trimming took 2 bases from V and 3 from J, leaving 5 bases between them. The V gene's germline CDR1 is MDHEN and CDR2 SYDVKM. The CDR3 sequence is 13 residues long. In nucleotides, the CDR3 is TGTGCCAGCAGTTTAACCTACAATCAGCCCCAGCATTTT. This codes for CASSLTYNQPQHF.

The CDR3 loop is CASSLGGFISTDTQYF. The CDR3 DNA follows: TGTGCCAGCAGCTTAGGGGGATTCATTAGCACAGATACGCAGTATTTT. The V gene is TRBV5-4, the J gene TRBJ2-3; D is perhaps TRBD1 (6 bases). CDR1 is SGHNT and CDR2 is YYREEE in the germline V gene (reference sequence). The germline V and J ends were trimmed by 2 bases and 0 bases, with 13 bases remaining between them. The CDR3 runs 16 residues.

The V call is TRBV5-5, the J call TRBJ2-6, with a tentative D call TRBD1 (6 bases). The germline V and J ends were trimmed by 3 bases and 10 bases, with 14 bases remaining between them. The length of the CDR3 is 14 residues. Germline-derived CDR1 and CDR2 are SGHKS and YYEKEE (reference sequence). CDR3 in amino acids: CASSSRSGVNVLTF. CDR3 DNA sequence: TGTGCCAGCAGCTCCAGGTCAGGGGTTAACGTCCTGACTTTC.

The chain uses TRBV27 and TRBJ2-5, with 14 bases that match TRBD2. Germline-derived CDR1 and CDR2 are MNHEY and SMNVEV (reference sequence). Germline trimming cut 6 bases from V and 1 base from J; bases unmatched to any gene: 4. The CDR3 is made up of 16 amino acids. The CDR3 DNA sequence: TGTGCCAGCAGAAGACTAGCGGGAGGGTTCCAAGAGACCCAGTACTTC. Its translation: CASRRLAGGFQETQYF.

The rearrangement uses TRBV5-4 and TRBJ2-1; 11 nucleotides align to TRBD2. CDR3 length equals 16 residues. V trimming: 4 bases; J trimming: 6 bases; junction bases outside the gene matches: 9. Per the germline V gene, CDR1 is SGHNT and CDR2 is YYREEE (reference sequence). The CDR3 sequence is CASSQVAGGLANEQFF. The CDR3, as DNA: TGTGCCAGCAGCCAAGTAGCGGGAGGGCTCGCCAATGAGCAGTTCTTC.